One sample yielded the 30 T cell receptor beta chains listed below, sequenced in a study of blood T cell repertoires in COVID-19. Measured with immunoSEQ multiplex PCR; TCRdb has only the in-frame clones, and not every one. The sample includes around 300,000 clones, approximately 92% of them seen just once. The sample consisted of peripheral blood. Receptors originate from a woman aged 25-40 years with COVID-19, enrolled during active disease.

The chain is built from TRBV4-3 and TRBJ1-5; perhaps TRBD1 as D (5 bases). The ends were cut back, 1 base at V and 9 bases at J, with 19 bases in the middle. Germline values: CDR1 LGHNA, CDR2 YSLEER. CDR3 length equals 16 residues. This CDR3 reads CASSQAPSGSGRPQHF. The CDR3 coding sequence is TGCGCCAGCAGCCAAGCCCCCTCAGGGTCGGGTCGGCCCCAGCATTTT.

The chain joins TRBV4-3 to TRBJ2-5; the match to TRBD1 covers 8 bases. This CDR3 contains 16 residues. Germline CDR1 LGHNA, CDR2 YSLEER. The V gene end was trimmed by 3 bases and the J gene end by 3 bases; junction bases not matched to a gene: 9. CDR3 in DNA: TGCGCCAGCAGCCAGTGGACAGGGAGGCCGGAAGAGACCCAGTACTTC. It translates to CASSQWTGRPEETQYF.

Points on this clone: Distinct nucleotide sequences in the sample also encode this CDR3. The V and J genes are TRBV18 and TRBJ2-7; D ambiguous. Deletions cut 3 bases from V and 3 bases from J, with 6 bases between. This CDR3 has 12 amino acids. Germline assignment: CDR1 KGHSH and CDR2 LQKENI. The CDR3 spells CASSPTNYEQYF. The CDR3 DNA follows: TGTGCCAGCTCACCCACAAACTACGAGCAGTACTTC. The entire variable domain, with the rest obtained from reference TRBV18 and TRBJ2-7, is as follows: NAGVMQNPRHLVRRRGQEARLRCSPMKGHSHVYWYRQLPEEGLKFMVYLQKENIIDESGMPKERFSAEFPKEGPSILRIQQVVRGDSAAYFCASSPTNYEQYFGPGTRLTVT.

This sequence joins TRBV11-2 and TRBJ1-6, with a possible D match to TRBD1 (6 bases). This CDR3 comprises 14 residues. In germline, CDR1 is SGHAT, CDR2 FQNNGV. Between the trimmed V and J ends, which lost 5 bases and 8 bases, there was a span of 13 bases. The CDR3 region has the DNA TGTGCCAGCAGCCGAGGTCCAGGGGATTCACCCCTCCACTTT. This encodes CASSRGPGDSPLHF.

This chain uses TRBV10-1 with TRBJ2-7; 7 nucleotides align to TRBD1. The CDR3 totals 15 residues. Germline V gene sequence: CDR1 WNHNN, CDR2 SYGVQD (reference sequence). Trimming removed 3 bases from V and 5 bases from J; junction bases left unmatched: 10. CDR3: CASSERTGEADEQYF. As DNA, the CDR3 is TGCGCCAGCAGTGAACGGACAGGAGAGGCGGACGAGCAGTACTTC.

The chain has TRBV27 and TRBJ2-1; a weak D match, TRBD2 (6 bases). CDR3 length equals 13 residues. Germline lookup yields CDR1 MNHEY and CDR2 SMNVEV (reference sequence). V was trimmed by 7 bases and J by 4 bases, leaving 11 bases between them. In DNA form, the CDR3 reads TGTGCCAGCACCAGGACTAATTACAATGAGCAGTTCTTC. Amino acids: CASTRTNYNEQFF.

The gene calls are TRBV18 and TRBJ1-5; TRBD1 matches 7 bases. The CDR3 is 15 residues long. Germline values: CDR1 KGHSH, CDR2 LQKENI. V was clipped by 1 base and J by 5 bases; unmatched bases: 5. The CDR3 coding sequence is TGTGCCAGCTCACCACGGGACAGTGCCGATCAGCCCCAGCATTTT. This sequence encodes CASSPRDSADQPQHF.

The V call is TRBV5-1, the J call TRBJ2-3; 7 bases agree with TRBD1. CDR3 length equals 14 residues. Germline V lookup: CDR1 SGHRS, CDR2 YFSETQ. V gave up 3 bases and J gave up 4 bases; unmatched junction bases: 5. CDR3 nucleotide sequence: TGCGCCAGCAGCTCTACAGGGGATCCAGATACGCAGTATTTT. Amino acid sequence: CASSSTGDPDTQYF.

J is TRBJ2-1 and V is TRBV10-1, with D possibly TRBD2 on 5 matching bases. With 0 bases removed from V and 8 bases from J, the gap between germline ends came to 14 bases. This CDR3 is built from 15 residues. Germline V gene lookup returns CDR1 WNHNN and CDR2 SYGVQD (reference sequence). The CDR3: CASSESKAGRHEQFF. CDR3 nucleotides: TGCGCCAGCAGTGAGTCGAAGGCGGGTAGGCATGAGCAGTTCTTC.

The chain employs TRBV28 and TRBJ1-4, with D possibly TRBD1 on 6 matching bases. Germline CDR1 is MDHEN and CDR2 is SYDVKM. The CDR3 loop spans 14 amino acids. Trimming took off 1 base at V and 8 bases at J, with 11 bases between the two ends. This CDR3 is CASSLYRVGEKLFF. The CDR3 region has the DNA TGTGCCAGCAGTTTATACAGGGTAGGCGAAAAACTGTTTTTT.

The V and J genes are TRBV7-2 and TRBJ1-6; no reliable D call. The CDR3 has 12 amino acids. The germline V gene encodes CDR1 SGHTA and CDR2 FQGNSA. The ends were cut back, 5 bases at V and 9 bases at J, with 8 bases in the middle. The CDR3 sequence: CASSLTFSPLHF. The CDR3, as DNA: TGTGCCAGCAGCCTAACCTTTTCACCCCTCCACTTT.

The chain couples TRBV28 to TRBJ1-5, with 9 bases matching TRBD1. V lost 5 bases to trimming and J lost 4 bases; unmatched junction nucleotides: 9. Germline CDR1 reads MDHEN; CDR2 reads SYDVKM. The CDR3 extends over 16 amino acids. CDR3 protein: CASSQAHRGPNQPQHF. Here the CDR3 DNA reads TGTGCCAGCAGTCAAGCCCACAGGGGGCCTAATCAGCCCCAGCATTTT.

The chain has TRBV3-1 (or the pseudogene TRBV3-2) and TRBJ2-7, with D unresolved. Trimming took off 0 bases at V and 6 bases at J, with 9 bases between the two ends. The CDR3 loop spans 13 amino acids. Germline assignment: CDR1 LGHDT and CDR2 YNNKEL (reference sequence). The DNA of the CDR3 is TGTGCCAGCAGCCAAGATAGAACCCTCGAGCAGTACTTC. As protein: CASSQDRTLEQYF.

The genes are TRBV10-3 and TRBJ2-5, with a possible D match to TRBD1 (5 bases). The germline CDR1 and CDR2 sequences are ENHRY and SYGVKD. The CDR3 is made up of 14 amino acids. The ends were cut back, 6 bases at V and 0 bases at J, with 11 bases in the middle. The CDR3 loop reads CAISQGRDQETQYF. CDR3 nucleotides: TGTGCCATCAGCCAGGGCAGGGACCAAGAGACCCAGTACTTC.

This chain joins TRBV10-3 and TRBJ1-2; D is possibly TRBD1 (6 bases). The CDR3 spans 15 residues. The germline CDR1 and CDR2 sequences are ENHRY and SYGVKD. V lost 3 bases and J 0 bases, leaving 11 bases between the germline ends. CDR3 DNA: TGTGCCATCAGTGAACAGACAGGAGCTAACTATGGCTACACCTTC. This translates into CAISEQTGANYGYTF.

This clone was recorded a few times. The chain combines TRBV27 with TRBJ2-1; TRBD1 is a possible D gene (5 bases). The germline CDR1 and CDR2 sequences are MNHEY and SMNVEV (reference sequence). The germline V and J ends were trimmed by 6 bases and 8 bases, with 14 bases remaining between them. This CDR3 spans 13 amino acids. CDR3 DNA sequence: TGTGCCAGCAGACCATCAAGCAGGGATGAGCAGTTCTTC. It yields the protein CASRPSSRDEQFF.

This clone has just one count. The chain combines TRBV5-1 with TRBJ2-7; 10 bases agree with TRBD2. Per germline, CDR1 SGHRS and CDR2 YFSETQ. The CDR3 runs to 16 residues. Trimming removed 1 base from V and 2 bases from J; junction bases left unmatched: 6. CDR3: CASSLLGLADPYEQYF. The CDR3 DNA reads TGCGCCAGCAGCTTGCTCGGACTAGCGGACCCCTACGAGCAGTACTTC.

The chain employs TRBV6-2 or TRBV6-3 and TRBJ2-3, with D possibly TRBD2 on 5 matching bases. There are 16 residues in the CDR3. Trimming took 5 bases from V and 0 from J, leaving 15 bases between them. In germline, CDR1 is MNHEY, CDR2 SVGEGT. As DNA, the CDR3 is TGTGCCAGCAGTGGGGAGAGGACCACTAGCACAGATACGCAGTATTTT. It translates to CASSGERTTSTDTQYF.

V gene TRBV6-5 combines with J gene TRBJ2-7; maybe TRBD2 (5 bases). This CDR3 spans 13 amino acids. Trimming removed 2 bases at V and 7 bases at J, with 12 bases between. CDR1 is MNHEY and CDR2 is SVGAGI in the germline V gene. CDR3 amino acids: CASSYRITGEQYF. The CDR3 region has the DNA TGTGCCAGCAGTTACAGGATTACGGGGGAGCAGTACTTC.

The chain employs TRBV29-1 and TRBJ2-1; D gene uncertain. Germline CDR1 SQVTM, CDR2 ANQGSEA. The CDR3 consists of 13 residues. V lost 3 bases and J lost 0, with 6 bases in between. The CDR3 loop reads CSVDESSYNEQFF. The CDR3 DNA reads as TGCAGCGTTGATGAGAGCTCCTACAATGAGCAGTTCTTC.

This clone appeared once. The chain uses TRBV11-3 and TRBJ2-1, with 10 bases lining up with TRBD2. The CDR3 length is 16 residues. J lost 5 bases, V lost 1 base, and 5 bases had no gene match. Looked up from germline, CDR1 is SGHNT and CDR2 is YENEEA. Here the CDR3 DNA reads TGTGCCAGCAGCTTAGGGAGCGGGAGGGTCCACAATGAGCAGTTCTTC. Its translation is CASSLGSGRVHNEQFF.

The rearrangement joins TRBV6-1 to TRBJ1-2; the match to TRBD1 covers 9 bases. CDR1 is MNHNS, CDR2 SASEGT, per germline. Trimming cost V 4 bases and J 1 base; bases outside gene matches: 10. CDR3 size: 17 residues. CDR3 in DNA: TGTGCCAGCAGTGCCCTAGCTCGGGACAGGGATAACTATGGCTACACCTTC. Amino acid sequence: CASSALARDRDNYGYTF.

As for this clone: This sample includes further DNA sequences coding for the same CDR3. The chain uses TRBV3-1 (or the pseudogene TRBV3-2) and TRBJ1-2; TRBD1 matches at 9 bases. Germline V gene sequence: CDR1 LGHDT, CDR2 YNNKEL (reference sequence). J was trimmed by 6 bases and V by 3 bases; bases with no gene match: 2. CDR3 length equals 13 residues. Written as DNA, the CDR3 is TGTGCCAGCAGCCAGGGACAGGGCGATGGCTACACCTTC. Translated: CASSQGQGDGYTF.

This clone was observed a single time. The identical CDR3 is also encoded by other nucleotide sequences in the sample. CDR3 residues: CASSLGATEAFF. CDR3 in DNA: TGTGCCAGCAGCTTAGGGGCCACTGAAGCTTTCTTT. The J gene is TRBJ1-1, the V gene TRBV7-2; D gene unclear. Trimming removed 1 base from V and 4 bases from J, with 4 bases in between. The germline V gene has CDR1 SGHTA and CDR2 FQGNSA. This CDR3 has 12 amino acids.

J is TRBJ1-1 and V is TRBV6-5, with D perhaps TRBD1 (5 bases). This CDR3 comprises 14 residues. V was trimmed by 5 bases and J by 4 bases, leaving 14 bases between them. Germline CDR1 is MNHEY and CDR2 is SVGAGI. DNA for the CDR3: TGTGCCAGCAGTACGGACTGGAGGGGCACTGAAGCTTTCTTT. Translated, it gives CASSTDWRGTEAFF.

The chain carries TRBV30 and TRBJ2-5, with 12 positions matching TRBD2. CDR1 is GTSNPN and CDR2 is SVGIG in the germline V gene (reference sequence). The CDR3 has 15 residues. V gave up 4 bases and J gave up 5 bases; unmatched junction bases: 8. The CDR3 bases are TGTGCCTGGACGGCTAGCGGGAGGGCCCTGGAGACCCAGTACTTC. Translated: CAWTASGRALETQYF.

With regard to this clone: Other nucleotide sequences from this sample produce the same CDR3. This rearrangement joins TRBV20-1 to TRBJ2-5; D possibly corresponds to TRBD1 (5 bases). Trimming pared 6 bases from V and 2 bases from J, leaving 7 bases between. Germline-derived CDR1 and CDR2 are DFQATT and SNEGSKA (reference sequence). This CDR3 comprises 11 residues. CDR3 region: CSANRQETQYF. For the CDR3, the DNA is TGCAGTGCAAACAGGCAAGAGACCCAGTACTTC.

The chain is built from TRBV2 and TRBJ1-2, with a weak D call TRBD1 (6 bases). The germline V gene encodes CDR1 SNHLY and CDR2 FYNNEI. With 8 bases removed from V and 3 bases from J, the gap between germline ends came to 16 bases. The CDR3 is 14 residues long. The CDR3 region has the DNA TGTGCCAGCCGAGTGGGGGCAGGGGACTATGGCTACACCTTC. It encodes CASRVGAGDYGYTF.

The CDR3 loop is CASSQDGSGLKTQYF. The CDR3 nucleotides read TGCGCCAGCAGCCAAGATGGGTCAGGGTTGAAGACCCAGTACTTC. J is TRBJ2-5 and V is TRBV4-1, with D maybe TRBD1 (5 bases). The V end lost 0 bases, the J end lost 6 bases, and 14 bases lay between the germline ends. The CDR3 runs to 15 residues. The germline gives CDR1 MGHRA, CDR2 YSYEKL.

The CDR3 here is CASSLSGKTEAFF. The CDR3 DNA sequence: TGTGCCAGCAGTTTGAGTGGTAAGACTGAAGCTTTCTTT. The chain links TRBV27 to TRBJ1-1; D gene unclear. CDR1 is MNHEY, CDR2 SMNVEV, per germline (reference sequence). This CDR3 is 13 amino acids long. The V gene lost 3 bases and the J gene lost 5 bases, with 10 bases spanning the gap.